One T cell receptor (beta chain) is described in this entry. This sample was taken from a study of molecular identifiers for immune sequencing clone quantification. This CDR3 has 15 amino acids. From germline, CDR1 is MGHRA and CDR2 YSYEKL. V was trimmed by 0 bases and J by 3 bases, leaving 12 bases between them. One entry per CDR3 protein, called by TCRdb with MiXCR from the PCR reads. The sample lists some 580,000 distinct CDR3 sequences, over 25% seen once, with about 0.8% in the top ten. The chain employs TRBV4-1 and TRBJ2-7, with D possibly matching TRBD1 (6 bases). The source material was naive CD8+ T cells from blood, with Jurkat cell RNA spiked in. This sample's subset: FACS-sorted CD8+CD4-CCR7+CD45RA+ naive T cells. The TCR was taken from a human donor in good health. Some libraries in this study had Jurkat cell RNA spiked in. The DNA for the CDR3 is TGCGCCAGCAGCCAAGAGGGCGGACAGATCTACGAGCAGTACTTC. Encoded protein: CASSQEGGQIYEQYF.